This entry features one T cell receptor beta chain sequence. Participants' own reports of clinical history determined their cohort assignment. Only in-frame clones appear in the TCRdb table, and some are missing; sequencing was by immunoSEQ multiplex PCR. The sample carries over 150,000 clones, about 90% recorded once. The source of the sample is a study of blood T cell repertoires in COVID-19. This clonotype was sampled from a woman in her 50s who had recovered from COVID-19. Sequencing was carried out using PBMCs or T cells enriched from blood (not recorded which).

Here the CDR3 reads CATSRGRGYQPQHF. Here the CDR3 DNA reads TGTGCCACCAGCAGAGGAAGAGGGTACCAGCCCCAGCATTTT. The V call is TRBV15, the J call TRBJ1-5; no firm D call. Germline values: CDR1 LNHNV, CDR2 YYDKDF (reference sequence). V was cut by 1 base and J by 7 bases, with 11 bases left in between. There are 14 residues in the CDR3.